Below are 14 T cell receptor beta chains sequenced from a single sample in a study of shared clonotypes between healthy human individuals. Profiled with immunoSEQ multiplex PCR; TCRdb holds only in-frame clones, not every one. The data show millions of clones, approximately 95% seen once. CD8 cells classed as naive were CD45RO-negative and positively selected for CCR7, excluding terminally differentiated effector memory CD45RA+ cells. Specimen: naive CD8+ T cells sorted from blood. The receptors were sampled from a man aged 18-30 years in good health.

This chain links TRBV5-1 with TRBJ1-5, with TRBD1 matching 7 bases. J was trimmed by 7 bases and V by 0 bases; bases with no gene match: 10. The CDR3 runs to 16 residues. Germline V lookup: CDR1 SGHRS, CDR2 YFSETQ. The CDR3 DNA is TGCGCCAGCAGCTTGGCCCCCTCGACAGGGCACCAGCCCCAGCATTTT. Translating gives CASSLAPSTGHQPQHF.

As concerns this clone: The sample contains more than one DNA sequence encoding this CDR3. This sequence joins TRBV28 and TRBJ2-1; no reliable D call. Per the germline V gene, CDR1 is MDHEN and CDR2 is SYDVKM. This CDR3 has 13 residues. V gave up 3 bases and J gave up 5 bases, with 8 bases separating them. CDR3 in DNA: TGTGCCAGCAGTTTCCGGGTTGACAATGAGCAGTTCTTC. Its protein product is CASSFRVDNEQFF.

This clone was observed once. The chain is built from TRBV2 and TRBJ2-7; tentative D call: TRBD1 (6 bases). The CDR3 runs 14 residues. Looked up from germline, CDR1 is SNHLY and CDR2 is FYNNEI. Trimming cost V 6 bases and J 6 bases, with 18 bases left between them. In DNA form, the CDR3 reads TGTGCCAGCAGGGAGCCCGAGGGGGTGCCCGAGCAGTACTTC. As protein: CASREPEGVPEQYF.

The rearrangement links TRBV6-5 to TRBJ2-3, with D unclear. This CDR3 has 15 amino acids. Trimming took 1 base from V and 0 from J, leaving 8 bases between them. Germline values: CDR1 MNHEY, CDR2 SVGAGI. This CDR3 is CASSYFDISTDTQYF. Written as DNA, the CDR3 is TGTGCCAGCAGTTACTTCGACATTAGCACAGATACGCAGTATTTT.

The CDR3 here is CASEGTVYEQYF. In DNA form, the CDR3 reads TGTGCCAGCGAGGGGACAGTCTACGAGCAGTACTTC. This chain uses TRBV2 with TRBJ2-7; 7 bases agree with TRBD1. Trimming at V came to 8 bases and at J to 3 bases, leaving 4 bases not matched to a gene. The CDR3 contains 12 residues. Germline CDR1 and CDR2: SNHLY and FYNNEI.

With respect to this clone: Other DNA sequences in the same sample also yield this CDR3. V gene TRBV9 combines with J gene TRBJ2-7; TRBD1 matches at 7 bases. J was trimmed by 2 bases and V by 2 bases; bases with no gene match: 4. This CDR3 has 14 residues. Germline V gene lookup returns CDR1 SGDLS and CDR2 YYNGEE. As DNA, the CDR3 is TGTGCCAGCAGCGTTGGACAGGTTCCCTACGAGCAGTACTTC. This codes for CASSVGQVPYEQYF.

The chain joins TRBV19 to TRBJ2-3; no reliable D call. This CDR3 spans 13 amino acids. V was pared by 4 bases and J by 2 bases, with 7 bases between. Looked up from germline, CDR1 is LNHDA and CDR2 is SQIVND (reference sequence). CDR3 bases: TGTGCCAGTAGTAGCGCTATCACAGATACGCAGTATTTT. It is translated as CASSSAITDTQYF.

The genes are TRBV4-3 and TRBJ1-1, with 8 bases identical to TRBD1. The CDR3 runs 15 residues. CDR1 LGHNA and CDR2 YSLEER come from the germline V gene. The ends lost 3 bases at V and 4 bases at J; junction bases unmatched: 7. For the CDR3, the DNA is TGCGCCAGCAGCCATGACAGGGGTTTGGCCACTGAAGCTTTCTTT. It encodes CASSHDRGLATEAFF.

The chain carries TRBV5-4 and TRBJ2-7; 8 bases line up with TRBD2. Germline CDR1 reads SGHNT; CDR2 reads YYREEE (reference sequence). The CDR3 runs 15 residues. Unmatched junction bases numbered 9, after V lost 4 bases and J lost 3 bases. CDR3 coding DNA: TGTGCCAGCAGCCATCGAAGCGGGGGCGGCTACGAGCAGTACTTC. Translation: CASSHRSGGGYEQYF.

Notes on this clone: Other DNA sequences in this sample translate to the same CDR3. The V call is TRBV5-1, the J call TRBJ2-5, with D perhaps matching TRBD1 (5 bases). The CDR3 is made up of 14 amino acids. Germline V gene lookup returns CDR1 SGHRS and CDR2 YFSETQ. V gave up 0 bases and J gave up 0 bases, with 6 bases separating them. The CDR3 DNA reads as TGCGCCAGCAGCTTGGGACAGTACCAAGAGACCCAGTACTTC. The encoded protein is CASSLGQYQETQYF.

This clone appeared a single time. The J gene is TRBJ2-3, the V gene TRBV9; D uncertain. Trimming shortened V by 4 bases and J by 1 base, and 16 bases separated the two germline ends. Germline loops: CDR1 SGDLS, CDR2 YYNGEE. There are 16 residues in the CDR3. The CDR3, as DNA: TGTGCCAGCAGCCCCCACCGAGGAGTGGGCACAGATACGCAGTATTTT. It is translated as CASSPHRGVGTDTQYF.

The V gene is TRBV28, the J gene TRBJ2-7, with 9 bases aligning to TRBD2. Trimming removed 5 bases from V and 3 bases from J; junction bases left unmatched: 8. From germline, CDR1 is MDHEN and CDR2 SYDVKM. The CDR3 totals 15 residues. CDR3 in DNA: TGTGCCAGCAGTAAAATAGGACTAGCGTTCTACGAGCAGTACTTC. Encoded protein: CASSKIGLAFYEQYF.

The chain employs TRBV28 and TRBJ1-1; D is unclear. V was shortened by 6 bases and J by 5 bases, with 16 bases between the two germline ends. Per germline, CDR1 MDHEN and CDR2 SYDVKM. The CDR3 length is 14 residues. The CDR3 reads CASSLSGSGTEAFF. The CDR3 coding sequence is TGTGCCAGCAGCCTATCGGGATCGGGAACTGAAGCTTTCTTT.

The V and J genes are TRBV5-6 and TRBJ2-3; 7 bases align to TRBD2. This CDR3 spans 15 amino acids. The V gene's germline CDR1 is SGHDT and CDR2 YYEEEE. V lost 4 bases, J lost 4 bases, and 9 bases stayed unmatched. CDR3 in DNA: TGTGCCAGCAGCGATCCTGGGAGGGCCCCAGATACGCAGTATTTT. Amino acid sequence: CASSDPGRAPDTQYF.